These T cell receptor beta chains were read from a single sample in a study of T cell repertoires in cytomegalovirus infection. TCRdb analysed the reads with MiXCR anew, one entry per CDR3 protein. The table includes 310,000 or so distinct CDR3 sequences, about a sixth detected once. The sample taken for sequencing was PBMCs. The origin of the receptors is a human donor in good health (CMV status not recorded). Some clones in this sample may be carry-over from other donors' samples. CDR3s include the opening cysteine and the closing phenylalanine or tryptophan. Each record gives: V gene, J gene, D gene, clone size, CDR3 protein, CDR3 DNA. A D gene is named only where the DNA matches it firmly. Clone sizes are given selectively: once, few, many, or a class where the clone is expanded.

v_call: TRBV5-1; j_call: TRBJ2-1; d_call: -; clone_size: few; cdr3_aa: CASSTQGASGEQFF; cdr3_nt: TGCGCCAGCAGCACCCAGGGTGCCTCCGGTGAGCAGTTCTTC
v_call: TRBV27; j_call: TRBJ2-7; d_call: -; clone_size: -; cdr3_aa: CASSSYFPGQTYEQYF; cdr3_nt: TGTGCCAGCAGTTCCTACTTCCCGGGCCAAACCTACGAGCAGTACTTC
v_call: TRBV19; j_call: TRBJ2-7; d_call: -; clone_size: many; cdr3_aa: CASSIRWGLYEQYF; cdr3_nt: TGTGCCAGTAGTATACGTTGGGGGCTCTACGAGCAGTACTTC
v_call: TRBV20-1; j_call: TRBJ2-7; d_call: TRBD1; clone_size: -; cdr3_aa: CSARSSGTGDRAFRYEQYF; cdr3_nt: TGCAGTGCTAGATCTTCCGGGACAGGGGACAGAGCCTTCCGTTACGAGCAGTACTTC
v_call: TRBV5-6; j_call: TRBJ2-1; d_call: TRBD1; clone_size: few; cdr3_aa: CASSLETGIFNNEQFF; cdr3_nt: TGTGCCAGCAGCTTGGAGACAGGGATCTTCAACAATGAGCAGTTCTTC
v_call: TRBV4-2; j_call: TRBJ2-2; d_call: -; clone_size: -; cdr3_aa: CASSQVGPNTGELFF; cdr3_nt: TGTGCCAGCAGCCAAGTCGGACCAAACACCGGGGAGCTGTTTTTT
v_call: TRBV4-1; j_call: TRBJ1-1; d_call: -; clone_size: once; cdr3_aa: CASSQASGRYTEAFF; cdr3_nt: TGTGCCAGCAGCCAAGCCTCCGGAAGGTACACTGAAGCTTTCTTT
v_call: TRBV20-1; j_call: TRBJ2-4; d_call: TRBD1; clone_size: -; cdr3_aa: CSARAIRTGYNIQYF; cdr3_nt: TGCAGTGCTAGAGCGATTAGGACAGGGTATAACATTCAGTACTTC
v_call: TRBV11-2; j_call: TRBJ2-7; d_call: -; clone_size: -; cdr3_aa: CASSLVSMGYEQYF; cdr3_nt: TGTGCCAGCAGCTTGGTCAGCATGGGCTACGAGCAGTACTTC
v_call: TRBV28; j_call: TRBJ1-5; d_call: -; clone_size: -; cdr3_aa: CASSSGGFGQPQHF; cdr3_nt: TGTGCCAGCAGCTCGGGGGGGTTCGGCCAGCCCCAGCATTTT
v_call: TRBV7-2; j_call: TRBJ1-5; d_call: -; clone_size: many; cdr3_aa: CASSFTQGDQPQHF; cdr3_nt: TGTGCCAGCAGCTTCACACAGGGAGATCAGCCCCAGCATTTT
v_call: TRBV14; j_call: TRBJ2-7; d_call: -; clone_size: many; cdr3_aa: CASSHRGNYEQYF; cdr3_nt: TGTGCCAGCAGCCACAGGGGAAACTACGAGCAGTACTTC
v_call: TRBV12-3/TRBV12-4; j_call: TRBJ1-2; d_call: -; clone_size: many; cdr3_aa: CASSPGYGYTF; cdr3_nt: TGTGCCAGTAGCCCGGGCTATGGCTACACCTTC
v_call: TRBV6-1; j_call: TRBJ2-7; d_call: TRBD1; clone_size: many; cdr3_aa: CASSRQGRPYEQYF; cdr3_nt: TGTGCCAGCAGTCGACAGGGCCGCCCCTACGAGCAGTACTTC
v_call: TRBV6-1; j_call: TRBJ2-3; d_call: TRBD2; clone_size: -; cdr3_aa: CASSYGLAGVTRDTQYF; cdr3_nt: TGTGCCAGCAGTTACGGGCTAGCGGGGGTAACCAGAGATACGCAGTATTTT
v_call: TRBV6-2/TRBV6-3; j_call: TRBJ2-7; d_call: -; clone_size: many; cdr3_aa: CASSYSVSRQAVVYYEQYF; cdr3_nt: TGTGCCAGCAGTTACTCAGTTTCGAGGCAGGCGGTGGTTTACTACGAGCAGTACTTC
v_call: TRBV7-2; j_call: TRBJ1-3; d_call: -; clone_size: many; cdr3_aa: CASSLVEGNTIYF; cdr3_nt: TGTGCCAGCAGCTTGGTCGAGGGAAACACCATATATTTT
v_call: TRBV7-6; j_call: TRBJ2-1; d_call: TRBD2; clone_size: many; cdr3_aa: CASSKWGGGANEQFF; cdr3_nt: TGTGCCAGCAGCAAATGGGGCGGGGGGGCAAATGAGCAGTTCTTC
v_call: TRBV7-6; j_call: TRBJ2-7; d_call: -; clone_size: many; cdr3_aa: CASSLEARGAYEQYF; cdr3_nt: TGTGCCAGCAGCTTAGAGGCCAGGGGAGCCTACGAGCAGTACTTC
v_call: TRBV12-3/TRBV12-4; j_call: TRBJ2-5; d_call: TRBD2; clone_size: -; cdr3_aa: CASSTGTSEFATQYF; cdr3_nt: TGTGCCAGCAGCACCGGGACTAGCGAATTTGCGACCCAGTACTTC
v_call: TRBV2; j_call: TRBJ1-6; d_call: -; clone_size: -; cdr3_aa: CASRPGSSYNSPLHF; cdr3_nt: TGTGCCAGCAGACCGGGGAGCTCCTATAATTCACCCCTCCACTTT
v_call: TRBV27; j_call: TRBJ1-2; d_call: -; clone_size: -; cdr3_aa: CASSPTDTYGYTF; cdr3_nt: TGTGCCAGCAGTCCGACAGATACCTATGGCTACACCTTC
v_call: TRBV29-1; j_call: TRBJ2-5; d_call: -; clone_size: -; cdr3_aa: CSVDQGPGTQYF; cdr3_nt: TGCAGCGTTGACCAGGGCCCAGGGACCCAGTACTTC
v_call: TRBV12-3/TRBV12-4; j_call: TRBJ2-7; d_call: -; clone_size: many; cdr3_aa: CASSLGLQTYEQYF; cdr3_nt: TGTGCCAGCAGTTTGGGACTTCAAACCTACGAGCAGTACTTC
v_call: TRBV5-4; j_call: TRBJ2-3; d_call: TRBD2; clone_size: -; cdr3_aa: CASSLLFSLTSGGATDTQYF; cdr3_nt: TGTGCCAGCAGCTTGTTGTTCTCCCTAACTAGCGGGGGGGCCACAGATACGCAGTATTTT
v_call: TRBV12-3/TRBV12-4; j_call: TRBJ2-5; d_call: TRBD2; clone_size: many; cdr3_aa: CASSLRGGAETQYF; cdr3_nt: TGTGCCAGCAGTTTACGCGGGGGGGCGGAGACCCAGTACTTC
v_call: TRBV7-2; j_call: TRBJ2-3; d_call: TRBD1; clone_size: many; cdr3_aa: CASSIGQGLSDTQYF; cdr3_nt: TGTGCCAGCAGCATAGGACAGGGGCTCTCAGATACGCAGTATTTT
v_call: TRBV4-3; j_call: TRBJ2-3; d_call: -; clone_size: few; cdr3_aa: CASSQGAVSTDTQYF; cdr3_nt: TGCGCCAGCAGCCAAGGAGCGGTCAGCACAGATACGCAGTATTTT
v_call: TRBV5-4; j_call: TRBJ2-3; d_call: TRBD2; clone_size: many; cdr3_aa: CASGLAGASSTDTQYF; cdr3_nt: TGTGCCAGCGGACTAGCGGGGGCCTCTAGCACAGATACGCAGTATTTT
v_call: TRBV10-3; j_call: TRBJ2-7; d_call: TRBD1; clone_size: -; cdr3_aa: CAISAGTGAREQYF; cdr3_nt: TGTGCCATCAGTGCCGGGACAGGGGCTCGCGAGCAGTACTTC
v_call: TRBV7-3; j_call: TRBJ2-1; d_call: TRBD2; clone_size: many; cdr3_aa: CASSTGLADNEQFF; cdr3_nt: TGTGCCAGCAGCACGGGACTAGCAGACAATGAGCAGTTCTTC
v_call: TRBV10-3; j_call: TRBJ2-1; d_call: TRBD2; clone_size: -; cdr3_aa: CAISVRGGAGNEQFF; cdr3_nt: TGTGCCATCAGCGTCCGCGGGGGGGCTGGCAATGAGCAGTTCTTC
v_call: TRBV29-1; j_call: TRBJ2-1; d_call: -; clone_size: -; cdr3_aa: CSVAKHRNFNEQFF; cdr3_nt: TGCAGCGTTGCGAAGCACCGTAACTTCAATGAGCAGTTCTTC
v_call: TRBV12-3/TRBV12-4; j_call: TRBJ2-2; d_call: -; clone_size: many; cdr3_aa: CASTLWGALAGELFF; cdr3_nt: TGTGCCAGCACCCTATGGGGGGCCCTCGCCGGGGAGCTGTTTTTT
v_call: TRBV3-1; j_call: TRBJ2-5; d_call: -; clone_size: -; cdr3_aa: CASSFSAGETQYF; cdr3_nt: TGTGCCAGCAGCTTTAGCGCGGGAGAGACCCAGTACTTC
v_call: TRBV6-5; j_call: TRBJ2-7; d_call: -; clone_size: -; cdr3_aa: CASSPRVTGGGYEQYF; cdr3_nt: TGTGCCAGCAGTCCCCGTGTCACAGGGGGAGGGTACGAGCAGTACTTC
v_call: TRBV7-9; j_call: TRBJ2-3; d_call: -; clone_size: many; cdr3_aa: CASSFSGAADTQYF; cdr3_nt: TGTGCCAGCAGCTTCTCGGGGGCGGCAGATACGCAGTATTTT
v_call: TRBV7-2; j_call: TRBJ2-1; d_call: TRBD1; clone_size: many; cdr3_aa: CASSSTGGAFNEQFF; cdr3_nt: TGTGCCAGCAGCTCAACAGGGGGCGCTTTCAATGAGCAGTTCTTC
v_call: TRBV4-1; j_call: TRBJ1-2; d_call: -; clone_size: few; cdr3_aa: CASSQTPEDFYGYTF; cdr3_nt: TGCGCCAGCAGCCAAACCCCGGAAGATTTCTATGGCTACACCTTC
v_call: TRBV19; j_call: TRBJ1-1; d_call: -; clone_size: few; cdr3_aa: CASNRVGGLRGGTEAFF; cdr3_nt: TGTGCCAGTAACCGTGTCGGAGGTCTCCGGGGTGGCACTGAAGCTTTCTTT
v_call: TRBV7-2; j_call: TRBJ2-3; d_call: TRBD2; clone_size: few; cdr3_aa: CASSWRGESTDTQYF; cdr3_nt: TGTGCCAGCAGCTGGCGGGGGGAGAGCACAGATACGCAGTATTTT
v_call: TRBV7-2; j_call: TRBJ1-2; d_call: -; clone_size: many; cdr3_aa: CASSGDNYGYTF; cdr3_nt: TGTGCCAGCAGCGGAGACAACTATGGCTACACCTTC
v_call: TRBV7-2; j_call: TRBJ2-7; d_call: TRBD1; clone_size: -; cdr3_aa: CASRRTGGPYEQYF; cdr3_nt: TGTGCCAGCAGAAGGACAGGGGGCCCCTACGAGCAGTACTTC
v_call: TRBV4-1; j_call: TRBJ1-2; d_call: -; clone_size: many; cdr3_aa: CASSRDGNYGYTF; cdr3_nt: TGCGCCAGCAGCCGGGACGGGAACTATGGCTACACCTTC
v_call: TRBV6-2/TRBV6-3; j_call: TRBJ1-5; d_call: -; clone_size: few; cdr3_aa: CASSYSQLDQPQHF; cdr3_nt: TGTGCCAGCAGTTACTCGCAACTAGATCAGCCCCAGCATTTT
v_call: TRBV12-3/TRBV12-4; j_call: TRBJ1-4; d_call: TRBD1; clone_size: -; cdr3_aa: CATRNRGFSNEKLFF; cdr3_nt: TGTGCCACCAGGAACAGGGGGTTCTCTAATGAAAAACTGTTTTTT
v_call: TRBV12-3/TRBV12-4; j_call: TRBJ2-1; d_call: TRBD2; clone_size: many; cdr3_aa: CASSLSGGTNEQFF; cdr3_nt: TGTGCCAGCAGTCTTAGCGGGGGGACGAATGAGCAGTTCTTC
v_call: TRBV6-5; j_call: TRBJ1-1; d_call: -; clone_size: -; cdr3_aa: CASSRDGPPNTEAFF; cdr3_nt: TGTGCCAGCAGTCGGGACGGCCCACCGAACACTGAAGCTTTCTTT
v_call: TRBV7-2; j_call: TRBJ1-2; d_call: -; clone_size: many; cdr3_aa: CASSFRQTREGYTF; cdr3_nt: TGTGCCAGCAGCTTCCGACAAACCAGGGAGGGCTACACCTTC
v_call: TRBV19; j_call: TRBJ2-2; d_call: -; clone_size: -; cdr3_aa: CASSILLGDNTGELFF; cdr3_nt: TGTGCCAGTAGTATCCTCCTGGGGGATAACACCGGGGAGCTGTTTTTT
v_call: TRBV29-1; j_call: TRBJ2-7; d_call: TRBD1; clone_size: -; cdr3_aa: CSVGQGGEQYF; cdr3_nt: TGCAGCGTCGGACAGGGAGGCGAGCAGTACTTC